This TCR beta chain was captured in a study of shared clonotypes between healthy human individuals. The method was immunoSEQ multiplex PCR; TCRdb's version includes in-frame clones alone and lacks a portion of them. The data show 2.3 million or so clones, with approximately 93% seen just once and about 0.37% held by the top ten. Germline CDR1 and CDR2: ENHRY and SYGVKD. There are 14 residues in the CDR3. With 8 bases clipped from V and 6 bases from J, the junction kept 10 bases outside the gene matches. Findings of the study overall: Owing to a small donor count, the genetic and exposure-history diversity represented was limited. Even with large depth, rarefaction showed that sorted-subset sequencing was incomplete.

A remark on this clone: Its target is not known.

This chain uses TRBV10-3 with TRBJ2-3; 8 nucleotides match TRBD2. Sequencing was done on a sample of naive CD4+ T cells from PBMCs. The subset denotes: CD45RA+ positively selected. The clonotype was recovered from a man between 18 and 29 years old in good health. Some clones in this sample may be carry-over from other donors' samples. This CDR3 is CAIREGPRRDTQYF. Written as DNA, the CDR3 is TGTGCCATCCGGGAGGGCCCCCGCAGGGATACGCAGTATTTT.